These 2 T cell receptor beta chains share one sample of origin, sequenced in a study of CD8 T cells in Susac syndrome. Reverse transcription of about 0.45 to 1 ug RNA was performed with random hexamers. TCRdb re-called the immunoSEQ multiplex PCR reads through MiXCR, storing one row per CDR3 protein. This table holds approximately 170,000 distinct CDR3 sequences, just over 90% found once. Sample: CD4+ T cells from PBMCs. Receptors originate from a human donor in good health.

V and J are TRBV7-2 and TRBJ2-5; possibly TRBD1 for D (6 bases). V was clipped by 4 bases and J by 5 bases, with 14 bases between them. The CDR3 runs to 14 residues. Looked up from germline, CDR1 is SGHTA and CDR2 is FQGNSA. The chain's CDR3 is CASSSNRVWETQYF. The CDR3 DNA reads TGTGCCAGCAGCTCGAACAGGGTCTGGGAGACCCAGTACTTC.

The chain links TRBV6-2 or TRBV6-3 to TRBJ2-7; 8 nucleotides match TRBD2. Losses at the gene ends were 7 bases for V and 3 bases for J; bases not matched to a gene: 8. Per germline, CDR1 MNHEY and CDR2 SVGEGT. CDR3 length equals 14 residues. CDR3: CASTSGGRIYEQYF. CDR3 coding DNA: TGTGCCAGCACCAGCGGGGGCCGGATCTACGAGCAGTACTTC.